This T cell receptor beta chain came from a study of blood T cell repertoires in COVID-19. Overall study: COVID-19 samples, acute and convalescent, were from the United States, Italy and Spain. T cells, B-cell-depleted T cells, or PBMCs provided the cDNA or gDNA that served as material.

CDR3 length: 12 residues. Trimming removed 6 bases from V and 2 bases from J, with 7 bases in between. From germline, CDR1 is ENHRY and CDR2 SYGVKD. Libraries were prepared by immunoSEQ multiplex PCR; TCRdb keeps only in-frame clonotypes and omits some of them. The sample holds approximately 90,000 clones, around 80% seen once. This TCR came from a woman older than 75 with acute or convalescent COVID-19. The sample taken for sequencing was peripheral blood. This chain links TRBV10-3 with TRBJ1-2, with no clear D. This chain's CDR3 is CAISGGNYGYTF. The CDR3 DNA follows: TGTGCCATCAGCGGAGGAAACTATGGCTACACCTTC.